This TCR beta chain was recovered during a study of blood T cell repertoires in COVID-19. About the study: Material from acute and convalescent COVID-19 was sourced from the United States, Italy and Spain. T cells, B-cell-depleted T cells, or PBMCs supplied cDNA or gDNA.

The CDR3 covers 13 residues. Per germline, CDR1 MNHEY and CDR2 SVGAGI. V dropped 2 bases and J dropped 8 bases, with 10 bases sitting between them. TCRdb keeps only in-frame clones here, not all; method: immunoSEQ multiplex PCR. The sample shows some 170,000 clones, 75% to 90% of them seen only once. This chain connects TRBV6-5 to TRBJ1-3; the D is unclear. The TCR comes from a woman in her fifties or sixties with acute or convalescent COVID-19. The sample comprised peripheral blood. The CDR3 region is CASSYGGEDTIYF. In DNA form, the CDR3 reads TGTGCCAGCAGTTACGGCGGGGAGGACACCATATATTTT.